This TCR beta chain stems from a study of radiation and T cells in renal cell carcinoma. Findings and limits, study-wide: In blood, top tumor clones expanded by 2 weeks, shrinking by 4.

Time point described: baseline pretreatment blood. Treatment denoted: 15 Gy SBRT to primary tumor, nephrectomy 4 weeks later. Only in-frame clones appear in the TCRdb table, and some are missing; sequencing was by immunoSEQ multiplex PCR. The sample lists about 140,000 clones, roughly 80% seen once, with roughly a quarter in the top ten. Remarks on this clone: Its antigen is not identified.

Per germline, CDR1 SGHRS and CDR2 YFSETQ. The CDR3 loop spans 14 amino acids. Trimming shortened V by 4 bases and J by 2 bases, and 10 bases separated the two germline ends. The receptor's source is a woman in her fifties or sixties with renal cell carcinoma. The rearrangement links TRBV5-1 to TRBJ1-3; the D is unclear. The material sequenced was blood, taken from a patient whose treatment included radiotherapy and nephrectomy. The CDR3 is CASSDTVTGNTIYF. CDR3 DNA sequence: TGCGCCAGCAGCGATACGGTCACTGGAAACACCATATATTTT.